A single sample is the source of the 2 T cell receptor beta chains below, sequenced in a study of T cells after somatic rescue of genetic block. Produced via immunoSEQ multiplex PCR; TCRdb's table is partial and in-frame only. The sample records about 120,000 clones, 75% to 95% being singletons. The sample comprised peripheral blood mononuclear cells (PBMCs). These TCRs come from a woman between 18 and 29 years old.

The chain carries TRBV6-5 and TRBJ1-2; tentatively, D is TRBD1 (5 bases). Trimming shortened V by 4 bases and J by 4 bases, and 16 bases separated the two germline ends. The germline gives CDR1 MNHEY, CDR2 SVGAGI. The CDR3 totals 15 residues. The CDR3 DNA follows: TGTGCCAGCAGTTCCCCCCGTCCAGGGAGCTATGGCTACACCTTC. Protein: CASSSPRPGSYGYTF.

This sequence joins TRBV7-2 and TRBJ2-1; the match to TRBD2 covers 8 bases. J lost 4 bases, V lost 4 bases, and 6 bases had no gene match. Per the germline V gene, CDR1 is SGHTA and CDR2 is FQGNSA. This CDR3 has 15 residues. The CDR3 DNA sequence: TGTGCCAGCAGCTCTCGGGGACTAGATTACAATGAGCAGTTCTTC. Its protein is CASSSRGLDYNEQFF.